This TCR beta chain comes out of a study of T cell clonotyping in hematopoietic cell transplantation. General study findings and limits: Recipient TCR diversity dropped after transplant; expanded clonotypes rose from day 30 to 180. Few recipient clonotypes overlapped donors; over 95% were de novo at given depth. CD4 and CD8 repertoire contributions could not be separated without sorting. Broader posttransplant TCR repertoire diversity was predicted by graft donor and pretransplant recipient Inverse Simpson Index values.

Measured with immunoSEQ multiplex PCR; TCRdb has only the in-frame clones, and not every one. This table holds roughly 13,000 clones, about 93% found once. Remarks on this clone: Its matching antigen is unknown.

Trimming took 3 bases from V and 2 from J, leaving 13 bases between them. The CDR3 is made up of 15 amino acids. Germline V CDR1 and CDR2: SGDLS, YYNGEE. Material for sequencing was peripheral blood mononuclear cells. This clonotype was obtained from a man aged 25 to 45 in good health. Some clones in this sample may be carry-over from other donors' samples. V gene TRBV9 combines with J gene TRBJ2-3, with a possible D match to TRBD1 (6 bases). The CDR3 sequence: CASSEDSLATDTQYF. Here the CDR3 DNA reads TGTGCCAGCAGCGAGGACAGTTTGGCCACAGATACGCAGTATTTT.